These 27 T cell receptor beta chains came from one sample sequenced in a study of T cells in Graves' hyperthyroidism and ophthalmopathy. Researchers took RNA transcripts and amplified the TCR beta CDR3 regions from them. The HTBI primer set served for first-round RT-PCR of the TCR CDR3. TCRdb used MiXCR to reprocess the multiplex PCR reads, holding one entry per CDR3 protein. Here the sample spans about 290,000 distinct CDR3 sequences, 13% being singletons. Source material: blood. Source of these receptors: a woman younger than 45 with Graves' hyperthyroidism that later progressed to Graves' ophthalmopathy.

This clonotype has only a few counts. This chain joins TRBV10-3 and TRBJ2-4, with no clear D. The CDR3 length is 16 residues. Per germline, CDR1 ENHRY and CDR2 SYGVKD. V shed 0 bases and J shed 0 bases, with 9 bases lying between them. CDR3 residues: CAISESPDLAKNIQYF. As DNA, the CDR3 is TGTGCCATCAGTGAGTCGCCCGACCTAGCCAAAAACATTCAGTACTTC.

The rearrangement uses TRBV19 and TRBJ2-6; no clear D gene. In germline, CDR1 is LNHDA, CDR2 SQIVND (reference sequence). The CDR3 has 15 residues. Trimming took 3 bases from V and 0 from J, leaving 6 bases between them. As DNA, the CDR3 is TGTGCCAGTAGTATTGAAGGCTCTGGGGCCAACGTCCTGACTTTC. It yields the protein CASSIEGSGANVLTF.

This clonotype was seen many times. The rearrangement joins TRBV7-2 to TRBJ2-5, with 7 nucleotides matching TRBD2. Looked up from germline, CDR1 is SGHTA and CDR2 is FQGNSA. This CDR3 spans 15 amino acids. Trimming cost V 5 bases and J 4 bases; bases outside gene matches: 10. The CDR3 DNA reads TGTGCCAGCAGCATTAGCGGGTTGGGGGGAGAGACCCAGTACTTC. It yields the protein CASSISGLGGETQYF.

This clonotype appeared many times. The rearrangement links TRBV4-1 to TRBJ2-7, with TRBD2 matching over 14 bases. The V and J ends lost 7 bases and 6 bases, in that order; junction bases with no gene match: 2. There are 13 residues in the CDR3. Germline V gene data show CDR1 as MGHRA and CDR2 as YSYEKL. The CDR3 DNA follows: TGCGCCAGCACCGGACTAGCGGGAGGCGAGCAGTACTTC. Translating gives CASTGLAGGEQYF.

This clonotype was detected many times. This rearrangement joins TRBV2 to TRBJ2-2; 11 bases agree with TRBD1. After removal of 6 bases from V and 6 bases from J, the junction contained 9 bases not matched to a gene. The CDR3 contains 16 residues. CDR1 is SNHLY and CDR2 is FYNNEI in the germline V gene. The CDR3 reads CASSRGQGASAGELFF. The CDR3 DNA reads as TGTGCCAGCAGCCGAGGACAGGGGGCGTCGGCCGGGGAGCTGTTTTTT.

This clonotype was recorded at least ten times. The chain carries TRBV28 and TRBJ2-3; D may be TRBD2 (6 bases). CDR3 length: 16 residues. The germline V gene encodes CDR1 MDHEN and CDR2 SYDVKM. The V gene lost 5 bases and the J gene lost 5 bases, with 20 bases spanning the gap. CDR3 DNA sequence: TGTGCCAGCAGTCTCCAGTTGGGACTCCAAGGAGATACGCAGTATTTT. Its protein is CASSLQLGLQGDTQYF.

This clonotype was recorded many times. The V call is TRBV5-1, the J call TRBJ2-1, with a possible D match to TRBD1 (6 bases). The CDR3 consists of 14 residues. Germline loops: CDR1 SGHRS, CDR2 YFSETQ. The V and J ends lost 4 bases and 10 bases respectively, with 18 bases between them. CDR3 in DNA: TGCGCCAGCAGCCCTACAGGGCCCCTAGGGGAGCAGTTCTTC. This codes for CASSPTGPLGEQFF. The full variable domain, with the rest looked up from reference TRBV5-1 and TRBJ2-1, is KAGVTQTPRYLIKTRGQQVTLSCSPISGHRSVSWYQQTPGQGLQFLFEYFSETQRNKGNFPGRFSGRQFSNSRSEMNVSTLELGDSALYLCASSPTGPLGEQFFGPGTRLTVL.

This clonotype was counted only a few times. The J gene is TRBJ2-1, the V gene TRBV19; 13 bases are shared with TRBD2. This CDR3 spans 15 amino acids. Germline loops: CDR1 LNHDA, CDR2 SQIVND (reference sequence). V was clipped by 4 bases and J by 8 bases; unmatched bases: 5. CDR3 sequence: CASSTGLAGFYEQFF. The CDR3 nucleotides are TGTGCCAGTAGTACGGGACTAGCGGGATTCTATGAGCAGTTCTTC.

V is TRBV6-6 and J is TRBJ2-1; D is ambiguous. CDR1 is MNHNY and CDR2 is SVGAGI in the germline V gene (reference sequence). The V gene lost 0 bases and the J gene lost 4 bases, with 7 bases spanning the gap. The CDR3 extends over 14 amino acids. The CDR3 sequence is CASSYSVGYNEQFF. The CDR3 nucleotides are TGTGCCAGCAGTTACTCCGTGGGTTACAATGAGCAGTTCTTC.

The chain joins TRBV6-2 or TRBV6-3 to TRBJ2-4; 13 bases agree with TRBD2. The germline CDR1 and CDR2 sequences are MNHEY and SVGEGT. CDR3 length: 16 amino acids. V lost 6 bases, J lost 4 bases, and 6 bases stayed unmatched. The CDR3 DNA sequence: TGTGCCAGCAGCAGACTAGCGGGAGGCGGTAAAAACATTCAGTACTTC. This translates into CASSRLAGGGKNIQYF.

This clonotype showed up just a few times. The chain uses TRBV7-9 and TRBJ2-3, with 7 bases lining up with TRBD2. The CDR3 totals 15 residues. V lost 5 bases to trimming and J lost 4 bases; unmatched junction nucleotides: 9. Germline lookup yields CDR1 SEHNR and CDR2 FQNEAQ (reference sequence). The CDR3 DNA is TGTGCCAGCAGCCCCTTTCAAGCGGGACCAGATACGCAGTATTTT. Residues: CASSPFQAGPDTQYF.

The rearrangement links TRBV3-1 to TRBJ1-1, with D uncertain. The V end was cut by 1 base, the J end by 0 bases, with 9 bases between. The CDR3 totals 15 residues. CDR1 is LGHDT, CDR2 YNNKEL, per germline (reference sequence). CDR3 nucleotide sequence: TGTGCCAGCAGCCAAGTCTGGAAAGTGAACACTGAAGCTTTCTTT. Its protein product is CASSQVWKVNTEAFF.

This clonotype was seen ten or more times. CDR3: CSGGSPSYNEQFF. DNA of the CDR3: TGCAGTGGAGGGTCCCCCTCCTACAATGAGCAGTTCTTC. The rearrangement links TRBV20-1 to TRBJ2-1; a possible D gene is TRBD2 (5 bases). The germline V gene has CDR1 DFQATT and CDR2 SNEGSKA (reference sequence). There are 13 residues in the CDR3. Trimming cost V 7 bases and J 0 bases, with 10 bases left between them.

This sequence joins TRBV2 and TRBJ2-5; no reliable D call. The germline CDR1 and CDR2 sequences are SNHLY and FYNNEI. The CDR3 runs 11 residues. V lost 5 bases and J lost 9, with 10 bases in between. The CDR3 is CASSWMRAQYF. The CDR3 DNA reads TGTGCCAGCAGTTGGATGAGAGCCCAGTACTTC.

This clonotype was counted at least ten times. This chain joins TRBV28 and TRBJ2-1; 16 nucleotides line up with TRBD2. The V gene's germline CDR1 is MDHEN and CDR2 SYDVKM. V shed 5 bases, J shed 8 bases, and the junction held 6 bases outside the gene matches. CDR3 length equals 16 residues. The CDR3 sequence: CASSGGTSGRAYEQFF. CDR3 DNA sequence: TGTGCCAGCAGTGGCGGGACTAGCGGGAGGGCCTATGAGCAGTTCTTC.

This chain links TRBV9 with TRBJ1-2, with D possibly TRBD1 on 5 matching bases. CDR1 and CDR2 (germline): SGDLS, YYNGEE. The CDR3 totals 14 residues. V was trimmed by 0 bases and J by 4 bases, leaving 10 bases between them. CDR3 nucleotides: TGTGCCAGCAGCGTAGAGACAGATCCCTATGGCTACACCTTC. It encodes CASSVETDPYGYTF.

This clonotype was counted ten times or more. V is TRBV5-1 and J is TRBJ2-1; D call uncertain. CDR1 SGHRS and CDR2 YFSETQ come from the germline V gene. V gave up 4 bases and J gave up 6 bases, with 14 bases separating them. The CDR3 totals 14 residues. In DNA, the CDR3 is TGCGCCAGCAGCCCCCTCGACTGGCTCAATGAGCAGTTCTTC. Its translation is CASSPLDWLNEQFF. The whole variable domain, filled in from reference TRBV5-1 and TRBJ2-1, reads KAGVTQTPRYLIKTRGQQVTLSCSPISGHRSVSWYQQTPGQGLQFLFEYFSETQRNKGNFPGRFSGRQFSNSRSEMNVSTLELGDSALYLCASSPLDWLNEQFFGPGTRLTVL.

This clonotype was seen only a few times. This chain connects TRBV3-1 to TRBJ2-7; a possible D gene is TRBD2 (6 bases). V dropped 4 bases and J dropped 6 bases, with 10 bases sitting between them. CDR1 is LGHDT, CDR2 YNNKEL, per germline (reference sequence). The CDR3 runs 12 residues. CDR3 in amino acids: CASSRPGLEQYF. The CDR3 DNA sequence: TGTGCCAGCAGCCGCCCGGGACTCGAGCAGTACTTC.

This clonotype has a handful of counts. This chain joins TRBV7-8 and TRBJ2-3; 7 nucleotides agree with TRBD2. The V gene's germline CDR1 is SGHVS and CDR2 FQNEAQ. There are 13 residues in the CDR3. V gave up 10 bases and J gave up 4 bases; unmatched junction bases: 8. CDR3 in DNA: TGTGCCACCGGGGTGGGGGGGTCAGATACGCAGTATTTT. It is translated as CATGVGGSDTQYF.

The table lists this clonotype with a few counts. For the CDR3, the DNA is TGCGCCAGCAGCCAGGGGACAGGGGTGGGGGAGCAGTACTTC. Protein product: CASSQGTGVGEQYF. V is TRBV4-3 and J is TRBJ2-7, with 10 bases matching TRBD1. Germline CDR1 is LGHNA and CDR2 is YSLEER. This CDR3 contains 14 residues. V was pared by 3 bases and J by 7 bases, with 6 bases of the junction left unmatched.

This clonotype was seen many times. The rearrangement joins TRBV7-9 to TRBJ2-7, with 9 bases aligning to TRBD1. After removal of 3 bases from V and 8 bases from J, the junction contained 17 bases not matched to a gene. The CDR3 is made up of 17 amino acids. Per germline, CDR1 SEHNR and CDR2 FQNEAQ (reference sequence). The CDR3 DNA is TGTGCCAGCAGCTTGGGGTCCCCGGGACAGGGACTTGGTAAGCAGTACTTC. Protein product: CASSLGSPGQGLGKQYF.

V usage is TRBV6-1 and J usage is TRBJ2-7; D gene unclear. The CDR3 is made up of 13 amino acids. Trimming removed 8 bases at V and 1 base at J, with 12 bases between. Germline V lookup: CDR1 MNHNS, CDR2 SASEGT. In DNA, the CDR3 is TGTGCCAGCCGGTCAGATCAATCCTACGAGCAGTACTTC. Protein: CASRSDQSYEQYF.

This clonotype was found many times. The gene calls are TRBV7-3 and TRBJ2-1; 9 bases are a match to TRBD1. Trimming cost V 8 bases and J 8 bases; bases outside gene matches: 10. There are 14 residues in the CDR3. Germline assignment: CDR1 SGHTA and CDR2 FQGTGA. The CDR3 DNA reads as TGTGCCAGCGGGTCCGGACAGGGGTCGCATGAGCAGTTCTTC. Protein product: CASGSGQGSHEQFF.

At least ten counts were recorded for this clonotype. The V gene is TRBV27, the J gene TRBJ1-1, with 7 bases that match TRBD1. The germline V gene encodes CDR1 MNHEY and CDR2 SMNVEV (reference sequence). V gave up 5 bases and J gave up 8 bases; unmatched junction bases: 14. CDR3 length: 15 residues. CDR3 DNA: TGTGCCAGCAGTATACAGGGGTTCAATAATCGAGAAGCTTTCTTT. Translating gives CASSIQGFNNREAFF.

The CDR3 loop is CASSLNMLGKETQYF. CDR3 bases: TGTGCCAGCAGCTTGAATATGTTGGGAAAAGAGACCCAGTACTTC. J is TRBJ2-5 and V is TRBV5-4; D unclear. Germline V gene data show CDR1 as SGHNT and CDR2 as YYREEE (reference sequence). V lost 1 base, J lost 3 bases, and 13 bases lay in between. CDR3 length equals 15 residues.

This clonotype has only a few counts. This chain uses TRBV15 with TRBJ2-7; D unresolved. From germline, CDR1 is LNHNV and CDR2 YYDKDF (reference sequence). The CDR3 consists of 12 residues. V was pared by 0 bases and J by 3 bases, with 3 bases between. CDR3 in amino acids: CATSREYYEQYF. The CDR3 region has the DNA TGTGCCACCAGCAGAGAATACTACGAGCAGTACTTC.

This clonotype was found many times. The J gene is TRBJ2-7, the V gene TRBV11-2, with a tentative D call TRBD2 (5 bases). V was cut by 1 base and J by 7 bases, with 11 bases left in between. The CDR3 extends over 13 amino acids. The germline V gene encodes CDR1 SGHAT and CDR2 FQNNGV. CDR3 region: CASSLAVGGEQYF. CDR3 sequence (DNA): TGTGCCAGCAGCTTAGCGGTCGGCGGGGAGCAGTACTTC.